This TCR beta chain emerged from a study of response to subunit inactivated influenza vaccine. Study results and caveats: A suggestion made by the authors is that each seasonal influenza vaccination recruits few new T cells.

A single record per CDR3 protein comes from TCRdb applying MiXCR to the RT-PCR reads. The repertoire holds approximately 290,000 distinct CDR3 sequences, with 20% to 25% as singletons. This clonotype has more than one count but fewer than ten. The target antigen is unknown. The sequence derives from a man between 50 and 70 years old who received an inactivated influenza vaccine. This specimen consisted of PBMCs from blood, obtained 21 months after vaccination.

CDR3 sequence reads: CASSLAPDRGLDGYTF. CDR3 coding DNA: TGTGCCAGCAGCTTAGCGCCGGACAGGGGGCTAGATGGCTACACCTTC. The chain carries TRBV7-9 and TRBJ1-2, with 11 positions matching TRBD1. After removal of 0 bases from V and 6 bases from J, the junction contained 6 bases not matched to a gene. There are 16 residues in the CDR3. Germline V gives CDR1 SEHNR, CDR2 FQNEAQ (reference sequence).